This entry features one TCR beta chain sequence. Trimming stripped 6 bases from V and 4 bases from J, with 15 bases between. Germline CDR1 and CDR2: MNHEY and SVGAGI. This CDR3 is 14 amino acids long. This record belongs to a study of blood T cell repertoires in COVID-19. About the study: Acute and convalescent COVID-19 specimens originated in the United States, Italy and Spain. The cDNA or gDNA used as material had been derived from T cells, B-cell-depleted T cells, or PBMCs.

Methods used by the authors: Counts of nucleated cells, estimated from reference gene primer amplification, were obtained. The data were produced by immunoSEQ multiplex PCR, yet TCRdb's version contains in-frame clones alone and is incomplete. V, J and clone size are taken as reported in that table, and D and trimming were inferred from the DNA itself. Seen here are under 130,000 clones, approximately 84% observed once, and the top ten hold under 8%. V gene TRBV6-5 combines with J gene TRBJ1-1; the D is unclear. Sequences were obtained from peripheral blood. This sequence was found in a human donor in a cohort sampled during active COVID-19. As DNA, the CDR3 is TGTGCCAGCAGACACCATTACGTCCGCACTGAAGCTTTCTTT. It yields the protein CASRHHYVRTEAFF.